These 18 T cell receptor beta chains were sequenced from one sample in a study of cytomegalovirus exposure and HLA in healthy donors. In the PCR, 60 Vbeta and 13 Jbeta primers were used. Profiled with immunoSEQ multiplex PCR; TCRdb holds only in-frame clones, not every one. The sample holds 150,000 to 200,000 clones; 65% to 75% are singletons and the top ten take less than 1.6%. Sequencing was done on a sample of PBMCs. All receptors derive from a girl aged 10-17 years in good health and CMV-seronegative.

The J gene is TRBJ1-2, the V gene TRBV27; the D gene is possibly TRBD1 (6 bases). Germline-derived CDR1 and CDR2 are MNHEY and SMNVEV (reference sequence). CDR3 length: 16 residues. With 6 bases removed from V and 6 bases from J, the gap between germline ends came to 23 bases. The CDR3 here is CASSPGYPGAYHGYTF. CDR3 DNA sequence: TGTGCCAGCAGCCCCGGGTACCCAGGGGCCTATCATGGCTACACCTTC.

The chain combines TRBV27 with TRBJ2-2, with D possibly TRBD1 on 6 matching bases. Per the germline V gene, CDR1 is MNHEY and CDR2 is SMNVEV (reference sequence). The CDR3 is 15 residues long. The germline V and J ends were trimmed by 4 bases and 8 bases, with 17 bases remaining between them. This chain's CDR3 is CASSWGHPSGGELFF. The CDR3 DNA follows: TGTGCCAGCAGTTGGGGACATCCGAGTGGAGGGGAGCTGTTTTTT.

The chain employs TRBV2 and TRBJ1-4; D is unresolved. Trimming shortened V by 2 bases and J by 8 bases, and 12 bases separated the two germline ends. There are 14 residues in the CDR3. From germline, CDR1 is SNHLY and CDR2 FYNNEI. In DNA form, the CDR3 reads TGTGCCAGCAGTGAAACAGCGGTTACAGAAAAACTGTTTTTT. Translating gives CASSETAVTEKLFF. Full variable domain (rest looked up from reference TRBV2 and TRBJ1-4): EPEVTQTPSHQVTQMGQEVILRCVPISNHLYFYWYRQILGQKVEFLVSFYNNEISEKSEIFDDQFSVERPDGSNFTLKIRSTKLEDSAMYFCASSETAVTEKLFFGSGTQLSVL.

This clone was recorded once. This rearrangement joins TRBV18 to TRBJ1-4; a weak D match, TRBD1 (5 bases). Trimming removed 0 bases from V and 3 bases from J, with 8 bases in between. This CDR3 is built from 15 residues. Looked up from germline, CDR1 is KGHSH and CDR2 is LQKENI. In DNA form, the CDR3 reads TGTGCCAGCTCACCACCGGCAGGGCCTAATGAAAAACTGTTTTTT. As protein: CASSPPAGPNEKLFF.

This clone turned up a few times. This chain uses TRBV9 with TRBJ1-5; 8 bases line up with TRBD1. This CDR3 has 15 residues. Germline V lookup: CDR1 SGDLS, CDR2 YYNGEE. Trimming at V came to 0 bases and at J to 7 bases, leaving 6 bases not matched to a gene. The CDR3 nucleotides read TGTGCCAGCAGCGTAGGAGTACAGGGGGGACAGCCCCAGCATTTT. This gives the protein CASSVGVQGGQPQHF.

The CDR3 reads CASSNLNEKLFF. CDR3 nucleotide sequence: TGTGCCAGCAGTAATCTTAATGAAAAACTGTTTTTT. The rearrangement uses TRBV6-1 and TRBJ1-4; no reliable D call. V lost 5 bases, J lost 4 bases, and 5 bases lay in between. There are 12 residues in the CDR3. Per the germline V gene, CDR1 is MNHNS and CDR2 is SASEGT.

This clone was seen a handful of times. The rearrangement joins TRBV5-4 to TRBJ2-5; D is perhaps TRBD1 (6 bases). The CDR3 spans 15 residues. Germline V gene data show CDR1 as SGHNT and CDR2 as YYREEE (reference sequence). Trimming stripped 4 bases from V and 8 bases from J, with 21 bases between. CDR3 sequence reads: CASSKDSGTEGTQYF. The CDR3 DNA follows: TGTGCCAGCAGCAAGGACAGTGGCACGGAAGGAACCCAGTACTTC.

This clone was counted once. V usage is TRBV27 and J usage is TRBJ2-3, with 8 nucleotides matching TRBD2. CDR1 is MNHEY and CDR2 is SMNVEV in the germline V gene (reference sequence). This CDR3 contains 16 residues. V trimming: 5 bases; J trimming: 4 bases; junction bases outside the gene matches: 11. CDR3 DNA: TGTGCCAGCAGTCCGACTGCGGGGGGCGGGGCAGATACGCAGTATTTT. Amino acids: CASSPTAGGGADTQYF.

This chain links TRBV9 with TRBJ2-1; 7 bases fit TRBD2. Losses at the gene ends were 3 bases for V and 9 bases for J; bases not matched to a gene: 3. The CDR3 extends over 12 amino acids. CDR1 SGDLS and CDR2 YYNGEE come from the germline V gene. The CDR3 region is CASSGLASEQFF. The CDR3, as DNA: TGTGCCAGCAGCGGACTAGCTAGTGAGCAGTTCTTC.

This sequence joins TRBV6-1 and TRBJ1-5, with D possibly being TRBD1 (5 bases). The CDR3 has 14 amino acids. Trimming shortened V by 3 bases and J by 5 bases, and 11 bases separated the two germline ends. The V gene's germline CDR1 is MNHNS and CDR2 SASEGT. In DNA, the CDR3 is TGTGCCAGCAGTGAGCGACAGCGCTATCAGCCCCAGCATTTT. Translating it yields CASSERQRYQPQHF.

The J gene is TRBJ2-7, the V gene TRBV5-5, with no clear D. Trimming removed 2 bases from V and 3 bases from J, with 6 bases in between. Germline V gene data show CDR1 as SGHKS and CDR2 as YYEKEE (reference sequence). This CDR3 contains 12 residues. CDR3 sequence reads: CASSFGYYEQYF. DNA for the CDR3: TGTGCCAGCAGCTTCGGGTACTACGAGCAGTACTTC.

The J gene is TRBJ1-5, the V gene TRBV2; TRBD1 is a possible D gene (6 bases). V was shortened by 6 bases and J by 5 bases, with 11 bases between the two germline ends. The CDR3 length is 13 residues. Germline CDR1 is SNHLY and CDR2 is FYNNEI. CDR3 region: CASSARGDQPQHF. CDR3 DNA: TGTGCCAGCAGCGCCAGGGGAGATCAGCCCCAGCATTTT.

The chain combines TRBV6-4 with TRBJ2-2, with a tentative D call TRBD1 (6 bases). The CDR3 is made up of 14 amino acids. The germline V gene has CDR1 MRHNA and CDR2 SNTAGT. The V end was cut by 5 bases, the J end by 6 bases, with 13 bases between. In nucleotides, the CDR3 is TGTGCCAGCAGTCTACAGGGTAACGCCGGGGAGCTGTTTTTT. As protein: CASSLQGNAGELFF.

This clone is a singleton in its sample. The V call is TRBV4-1, the J call TRBJ1-6; a weak D match, TRBD1 (5 bases). V was clipped by 1 base and J by 6 bases, with 10 bases between them. The CDR3 is made up of 15 amino acids. Germline CDR1 reads MGHRA; CDR2 reads YSYEKL. The CDR3 region has the DNA TGCGCCAGCAGCCAAGTGCAGGGTGTTAATTCACCCCTCCACTTT. It specifies CASSQVQGVNSPLHF.

The count of this clone is one. The rearrangement uses TRBV29-1 and TRBJ1-1; D gene uncertain. The CDR3 length is 13 residues. Deletions cut 5 bases from V and 7 bases from J, with 17 bases between. Germline-derived CDR1 and CDR2 are SQVTM and ANQGSEA. The CDR3 here is CSVTGIGRGEAFF. The CDR3 DNA follows: TGCAGCGTTACGGGGATAGGGCGCGGTGAAGCTTTCTTT. Full variable domain (remainder filled in from reference TRBV29-1 and TRBJ1-1): SAVISQKPSRDICQRGTSLTIQCQVDSQVTMMFWYRQQPGQSLTLIATANQGSEATYESGFVIDKFPISRPNLTFSTLTVSNMSPEDSSIYLCSVTGIGRGEAFFGQGTRLTVV.

The chain joins TRBV9 to TRBJ2-1, with D possibly matching TRBD2 (6 bases). Between the trimmed V and J ends, which lost 2 bases and 8 bases, there was a span of 17 bases. CDR3 length: 15 residues. Germline-derived CDR1 and CDR2 are SGDLS and YYNGEE. The DNA for the CDR3 is TGTGCCAGCAGCGTCCTCCGGGACGGAGGGGATGAGCAGTTCTTC. It yields the protein CASSVLRDGGDEQFF.

The chain has TRBV28 and TRBJ2-5; perhaps TRBD2 as D (5 bases). V was cut by 6 bases and J by 1 base, with 12 bases left in between. The CDR3 spans 14 residues. Germline values: CDR1 MDHEN, CDR2 SYDVKM. CDR3: CASSSTSSQETQYF. The DNA for the CDR3 is TGTGCCAGCAGCTCAACTAGTTCCCAAGAGACCCAGTACTTC.

This clone appeared a few times. This chain connects TRBV9 to TRBJ1-1; no clear D gene. V was shortened by 0 bases and J by 11 bases, with 11 bases between the two germline ends. Germline V CDR1 and CDR2: SGDLS, YYNGEE. The CDR3 consists of 12 residues. CDR3 nucleotides: TGTGCCAGCAGCGTAGAAGGAGGGTTGGCTTTCTTT. Amino acids: CASSVEGGLAFF.